The present TCR beta chain was sequenced within a study of identical twins. With 6 bases clipped from V and 0 bases from J, the junction kept 6 bases outside the gene matches. The germline gives CDR1 WNHNN, CDR2 SYGVQD (reference sequence). CDR3 length: 15 amino acids. TCRdb reprocessed the 5' RACE reads via MiXCR and lists one record per CDR3 protein. The sample holds about 300,000 distinct CDR3 sequences; 9% to 15% are singletons and the top ten take just over 7%. This same sample was also part of a study on yellow fever vaccine responses in identical twins.

The source is a woman between 18 and 29 years old in good health. V is TRBV10-1 and J is TRBJ2-3; 7 bases agree with TRBD1. Material: CD8+ T cells sorted from blood. CDR3 bases: TGCGCCAGCAGACCCGGACAGGCAAGCACAGATACGCAGTATTTT. Its translation is CASRPGQASTDTQYF.